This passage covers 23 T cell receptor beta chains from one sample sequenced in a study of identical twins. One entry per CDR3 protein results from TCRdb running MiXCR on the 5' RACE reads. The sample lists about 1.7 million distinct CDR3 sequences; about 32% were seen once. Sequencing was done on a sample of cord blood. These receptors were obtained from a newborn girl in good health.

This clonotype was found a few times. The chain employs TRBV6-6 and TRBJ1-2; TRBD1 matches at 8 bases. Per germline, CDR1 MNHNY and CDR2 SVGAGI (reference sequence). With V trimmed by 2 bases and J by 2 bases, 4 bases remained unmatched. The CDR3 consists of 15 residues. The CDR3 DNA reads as TGTGCCAGCAGTTACGCAGGGGGCAAAAACTATGGCTACACCTTC. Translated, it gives CASSYAGGKNYGYTF.

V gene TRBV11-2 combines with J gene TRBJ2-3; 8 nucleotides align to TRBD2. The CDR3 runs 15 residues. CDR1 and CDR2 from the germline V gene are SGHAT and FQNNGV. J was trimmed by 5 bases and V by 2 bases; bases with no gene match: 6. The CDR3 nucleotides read TGTGCCAGCAGCTTAACAGCGGGAGAGAAAGATACGCAGTATTTT. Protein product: CASSLTAGEKDTQYF.

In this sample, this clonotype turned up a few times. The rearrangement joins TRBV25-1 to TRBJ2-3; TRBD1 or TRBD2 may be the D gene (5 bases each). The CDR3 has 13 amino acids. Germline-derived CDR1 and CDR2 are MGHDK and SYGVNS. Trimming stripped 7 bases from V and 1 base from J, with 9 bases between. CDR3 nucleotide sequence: TGTGCCAGCACCCGGGGCCGCACAGATACGCAGTATTTT. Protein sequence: CASTRGRTDTQYF.

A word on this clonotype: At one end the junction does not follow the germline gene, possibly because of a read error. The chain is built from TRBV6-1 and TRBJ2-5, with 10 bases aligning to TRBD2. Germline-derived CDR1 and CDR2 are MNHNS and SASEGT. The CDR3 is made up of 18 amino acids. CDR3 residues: CAGSELFGLAEGPETQYF. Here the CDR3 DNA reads TGTGCCGGCAGTGAATTATTCGGACTAGCGGAGGGTCCTGAGACCCAGTACTTC.

The CDR3 protein is CSARGAGAFTYNEQFF. CDR3 DNA sequence: TGCAGTGCTAGAGGAGCCGGGGCTTTCACCTACAATGAGCAGTTCTTC. This chain joins TRBV20-1 and TRBJ2-1; D may correspond to TRBD1 or TRBD2 (5 bases each). Germline V gene data show CDR1 as DFQATT and CDR2 as SNEGSKA (reference sequence). V lost 1 base and J lost 2, with 15 bases in between. The CDR3 has 16 amino acids.

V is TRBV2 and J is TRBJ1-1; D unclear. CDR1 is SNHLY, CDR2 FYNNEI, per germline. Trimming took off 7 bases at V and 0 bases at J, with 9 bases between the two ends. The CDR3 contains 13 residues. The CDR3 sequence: CASTPVMNTEAFF. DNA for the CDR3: TGTGCCAGCACGCCGGTAATGAACACTGAAGCTTTCTTT.

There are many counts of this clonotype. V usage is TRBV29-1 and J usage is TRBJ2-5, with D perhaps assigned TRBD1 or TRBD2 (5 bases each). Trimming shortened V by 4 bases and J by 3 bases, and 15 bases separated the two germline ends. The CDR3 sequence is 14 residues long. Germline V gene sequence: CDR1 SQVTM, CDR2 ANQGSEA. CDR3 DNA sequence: TGCAGCGTTGTCACGAGGGGACGGAAAGAGACCCAGTACTTC. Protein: CSVVTRGRKETQYF.

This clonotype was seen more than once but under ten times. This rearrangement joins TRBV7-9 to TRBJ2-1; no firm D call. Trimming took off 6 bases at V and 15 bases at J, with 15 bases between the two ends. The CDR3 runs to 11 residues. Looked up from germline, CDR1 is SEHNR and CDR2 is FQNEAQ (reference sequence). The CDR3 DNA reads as TGTGCCAGCAGACGTCCCATAACGGCGTTCTTC. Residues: CASRRPITAFF.

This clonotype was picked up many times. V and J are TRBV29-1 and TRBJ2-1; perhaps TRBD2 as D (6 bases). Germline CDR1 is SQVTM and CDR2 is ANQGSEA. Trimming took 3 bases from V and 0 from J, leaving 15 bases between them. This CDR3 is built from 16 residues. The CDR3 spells CSVDGNLGSSYNEQFF. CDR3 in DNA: TGCAGCGTTGATGGTAACCTCGGGAGCTCCTACAATGAGCAGTTCTTC.

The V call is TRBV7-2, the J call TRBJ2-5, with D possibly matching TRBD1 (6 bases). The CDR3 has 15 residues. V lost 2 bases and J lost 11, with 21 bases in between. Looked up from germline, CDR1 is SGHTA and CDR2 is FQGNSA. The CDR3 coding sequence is TGTGCCAGCAGCTTAAGTCCCAGGGGCTACAATGAGCAGTACTTC. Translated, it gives CASSLSPRGYNEQYF.

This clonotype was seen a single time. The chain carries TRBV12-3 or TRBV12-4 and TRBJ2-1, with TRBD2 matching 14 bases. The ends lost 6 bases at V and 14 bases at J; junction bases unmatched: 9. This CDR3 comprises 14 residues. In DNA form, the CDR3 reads TGTGCCAGCAGCCCGGGACTAGCGGGAGAGCCAGAGTTCTTC. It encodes CASSPGLAGEPEFF.

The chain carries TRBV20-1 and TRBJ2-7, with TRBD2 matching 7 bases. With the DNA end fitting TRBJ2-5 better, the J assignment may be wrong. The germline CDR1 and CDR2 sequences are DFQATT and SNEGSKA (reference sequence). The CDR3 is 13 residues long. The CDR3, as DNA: TGCAGTGCTAGAGATCTGGCTAGCGGGACCCAGTACTTC. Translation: CSARDLASGTQYF.

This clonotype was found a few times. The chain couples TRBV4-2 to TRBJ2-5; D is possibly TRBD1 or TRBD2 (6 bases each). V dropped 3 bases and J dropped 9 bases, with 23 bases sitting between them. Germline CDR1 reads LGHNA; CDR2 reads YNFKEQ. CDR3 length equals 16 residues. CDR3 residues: CASSQETGTGTGAQYF. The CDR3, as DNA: TGTGCCAGCAGCCAGGAGACCGGAACAGGGACGGGGGCCCAGTACTTC.

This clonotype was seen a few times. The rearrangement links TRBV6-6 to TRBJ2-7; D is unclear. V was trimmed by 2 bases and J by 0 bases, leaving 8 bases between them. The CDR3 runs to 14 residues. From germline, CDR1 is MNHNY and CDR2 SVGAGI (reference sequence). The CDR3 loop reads CASSYGRNSYEQYF. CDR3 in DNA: TGTGCCAGCAGTTACGGCAGGAACTCCTACGAGCAGTACTTC.

The CDR3: CASSEGGPPSYEQYF. DNA for the CDR3: TGTGCCAGCAGTGAAGGGGGACCACCCTCCTACGAGCAGTACTTC. The V gene is TRBV6-1, the J gene TRBJ2-7, with D perhaps TRBD1 or TRBD2 (5 bases each). This CDR3 has 15 residues. The ends were cut back, 1 base at V and 0 bases at J, with 10 bases in the middle. The germline CDR1 and CDR2 sequences are MNHNS and SASEGT.

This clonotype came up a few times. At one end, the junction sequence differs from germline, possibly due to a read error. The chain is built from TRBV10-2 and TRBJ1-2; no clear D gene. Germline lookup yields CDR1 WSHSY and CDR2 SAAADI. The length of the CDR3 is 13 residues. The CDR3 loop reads CASSGRAFYGYTF. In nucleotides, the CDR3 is TGCGCTAGCAGTGGGAGGGCGTTCTATGGCTACACCTTC.

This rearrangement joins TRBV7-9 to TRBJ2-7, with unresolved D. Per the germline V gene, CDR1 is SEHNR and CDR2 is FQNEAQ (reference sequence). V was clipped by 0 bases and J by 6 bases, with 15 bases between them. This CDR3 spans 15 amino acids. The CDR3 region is CASSLASTPQGEQYF. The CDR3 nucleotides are TGTGCCAGCAGCTTAGCGTCGACCCCCCAAGGCGAGCAGTACTTC.

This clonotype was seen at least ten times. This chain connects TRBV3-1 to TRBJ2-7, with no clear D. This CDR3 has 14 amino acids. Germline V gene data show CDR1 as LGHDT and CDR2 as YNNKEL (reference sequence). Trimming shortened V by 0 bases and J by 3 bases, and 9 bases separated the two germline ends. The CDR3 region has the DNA TGTGCCAGCAGCCAAGACTCTGCGCGCTACGAGCAGTACTTC. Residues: CASSQDSARYEQYF.

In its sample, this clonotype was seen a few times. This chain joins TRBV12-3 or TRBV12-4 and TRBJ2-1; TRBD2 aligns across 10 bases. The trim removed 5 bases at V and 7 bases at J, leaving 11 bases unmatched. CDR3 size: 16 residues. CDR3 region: CASSPPRLAGLNEQFF. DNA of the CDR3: TGTGCCAGCAGTCCTCCCCGACTAGCGGGCTTAAATGAGCAGTTCTTC.

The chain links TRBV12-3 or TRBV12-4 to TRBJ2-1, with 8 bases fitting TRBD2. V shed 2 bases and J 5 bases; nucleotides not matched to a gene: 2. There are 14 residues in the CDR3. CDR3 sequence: CASSLSSGDNEQFF. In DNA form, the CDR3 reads TGTGCCAGCAGTTTAAGTAGCGGGGACAATGAGCAGTTCTTC.

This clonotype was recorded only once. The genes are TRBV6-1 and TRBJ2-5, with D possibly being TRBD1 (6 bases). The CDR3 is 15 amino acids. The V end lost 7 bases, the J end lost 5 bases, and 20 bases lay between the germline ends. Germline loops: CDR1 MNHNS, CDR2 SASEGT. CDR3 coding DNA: TGTGCCAGCAAACGAACCGGCTCAGGGGAGGAGACCCAGTACTTC. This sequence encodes CASKRTGSGEETQYF.

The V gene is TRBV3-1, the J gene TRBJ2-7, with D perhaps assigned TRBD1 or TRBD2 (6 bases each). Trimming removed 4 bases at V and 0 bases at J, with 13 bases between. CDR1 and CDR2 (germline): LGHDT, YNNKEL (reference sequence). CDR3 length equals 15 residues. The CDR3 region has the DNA TGTGCCAGCAGCCGAAGGAGGGGGGACTCCTACGAGCAGTACTTC. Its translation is CASSRRRGDSYEQYF.

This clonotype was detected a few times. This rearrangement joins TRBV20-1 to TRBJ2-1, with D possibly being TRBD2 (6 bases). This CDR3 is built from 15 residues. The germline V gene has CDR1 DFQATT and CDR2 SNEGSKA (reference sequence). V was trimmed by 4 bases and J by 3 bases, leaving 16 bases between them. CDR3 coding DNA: TGCAGTGCTACCGTTGGCGGGGCCCACTACAATGAGCAGTTCTTC. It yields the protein CSATVGGAHYNEQFF.